This T cell receptor beta chain was sequenced for a study of PD-L1 blockade in urothelial cancer. V was trimmed by 3 bases and J by 6 bases, leaving 9 bases between them. This CDR3 contains 13 residues. CDR1 SNHLY and CDR2 FYNNEI come from the germline V gene. Time point reported: peripheral blood 6 weeks after treatment start. Here immunoSEQ multiplex PCR was the method, and the copy in TCRdb shows in-frame clones only, minus some. The data contain tens of thousands of clones, about 88% of them singletons. The sample here was PBMCs, taken around atezolizumab (anti-PD-L1) treatment. This chain connects TRBV2 to TRBJ1-5, with D unresolved. The sequence derives from a man aged 60 to 75 with urothelial cancer. CDR3 sequence reads: CASSDEGSQPQHF. DNA for the CDR3: TGTGCCAGCAGTGATGAGGGTAGTCAGCCCCAGCATTTT.